The clone carrying this T cell receptor beta chain was seen at least ten times. The time point denotes: patch test 1, 2 weeks after DPC sensitization. Treatment indicated: therapeutic diphenylcyclopropenone sensitization with weekly scalp DPC. TCRdb passed the RACE reads through MiXCR, listing each CDR3 protein once. The table lists fewer than 400,000 distinct CDR3 sequences, roughly 6.9% of them singletons. The data stem from a study of human T cells and chemical hapten exposure. The CDR3 runs 15 residues. V was clipped by 4 bases and J by 8 bases, with 19 bases between them. Germline V CDR1 and CDR2: MNHNS, SASEGT.

The chain is built from TRBV6-1 and TRBJ2-3, with D uncertain. This specimen consisted of whole blood, obtained in connection with sensitization to the hapten diphenylcyclopropenone (DPC). The clonotype comes from a woman under 30 with alopecia areata. Some clones in this sample may be carry-over from other donors' samples. The CDR3 bases are TGTGCCAGCAGTGCGGAGCGATCCAGGCTAGGTACGCAGTATTTT. The encoded protein is CASSAERSRLGTQYF.